This T cell receptor beta chain was captured by sequencing in a study of shared clonotypes between healthy human individuals. Turning to the study itself: The cohort had two women and a few men, ages 18 to 49. Each donor contributed plates that comprised three CD4 naive, three CD4 memory, two CD8 naive and one CD8 memory.

CD8 cells classed as naive were CD45RO-negative and positively selected for CCR7, excluding terminally differentiated effector memory CD45RA+ cells. The CDR3 totals 15 residues. The trim removed 0 bases at V and 3 bases at J, leaving 4 bases unmatched. Germline CDR1 reads MGHRA; CDR2 reads YSYEKL. Each subset's genomic DNA was split evenly across several immunoSEQ plates. This table comes from immunoSEQ multiplex PCR, and its TCRdb copy is limited to in-frame clones, with some not included. The table shows some 2 million clones, with about 95% occurring only once. This sequence originates from a man between 18 and 35 years old in good health. The sequencing input was naive CD8+ T cells sorted from blood. The V and J genes are TRBV4-1 and TRBJ2-7; TRBD1 agrees at 8 bases. The CDR3 spells CASSQETGQDYEQYF. In DNA, the CDR3 is TGCGCCAGCAGCCAAGAGACGGGACAGGACTACGAGCAGTACTTC.